Listed below are T cell receptor beta chains from one sample, sequenced in a study of shared clonotypes between healthy human individuals. Only in-frame clones appear in the TCRdb table, and some are missing; sequencing was by immunoSEQ multiplex PCR. The table has a few hundred thousand clones, roughly 84% seen once; the top ten hold about 17%. Specimen: memory CD8+ T cells sorted from blood. These receptor sequences come from a man younger than 35 in good health. Both conserved end residues are part of each CDR3. D genes are given only for firm matches. Size values are once, few and many counts, or a class for expanded clones, and some rows have none.

D gene,J gene,clone size,V gene,CDR3 protein,CDR3 DNA
NA,TRBJ1-1,NA,TRBV7-9,CASSAVGFGNTEAFF,TGTGCCAGCAGCGCCGTAGGGTTCGGAAACACTGAAGCTTTCTTT
NA,TRBJ2-1,NA,TRBV7-9,CASSRRYEQFF,TGTGCCAGCAGCCGTCGGTATGAGCAGTTCTTC
TRBD2,TRBJ2-7,NA,TRBV6-4,CASSDSSGDVYEQYF,TGTGCCAGCAGTGACTCCAGCGGGGACGTCTACGAGCAGTACTTC
NA,TRBJ1-2,NA,TRBV27,CASSLSLGHGYTF,TGTGCCAGCAGTTTATCGTTGGGGCATGGCTACACCTTC
TRBD1,TRBJ2-1,NA,TRBV28,CASSLLNRGNEQFF,TGTGCCAGCAGTTTACTGAACAGGGGCAATGAGCAGTTCTTC
NA,TRBJ2-5,NA,TRBV21-1,CASSNRRTEQETQYF,TGTGCCAGCAGCAATCGTAGGACAGAACAAGAGACCCAGTACTTC
NA,TRBJ1-5,NA,TRBV7-9,CASSPPGVMQPQHF,TGTGCCAGCAGCCCCCCAGGGGTTATGCAGCCCCAGCATTTT
NA,TRBJ1-3,NA,TRBV13,CASSLWGRASYSGNTIYF,TGTGCCAGCAGCCTATGGGGCAGGGCCTCCTACTCTGGAAACACCATATATTTT
TRBD1,TRBJ2-7,NA,TRBV30,CAWIAPGQVYEQYF,TGTGCCTGGATAGCCCCGGGACAGGTGTACGAGCAGTACTTC
TRBD1,TRBJ1-2,NA,TRBV5-1,CASSLLGTANYGYTF,TGCGCCAGCAGCTTGTTAGGGACAGCCAACTATGGCTACACCTTC
TRBD2,TRBJ2-5,NA,TRBV7-8,CASSLVLAGQWGQETQYF,TGTGCCAGCAGCTTAGTCCTAGCGGGACAATGGGGACAAGAGACCCAGTACTTC
NA,TRBJ2-7,NA,TRBV7-6,CASSLGATAYEQYF,TGTGCCAGCAGCTTAGGGGCCACAGCCTACGAGCAGTACTTC
NA,TRBJ1-2,once,TRBV7-2,CASSLGAPPDGYTF,TGTGCCAGCAGCTTAGGAGCGCCTCCTGACGGCTACACCTTC
NA,TRBJ2-3,NA,TRBV19,CASSMGFPDTQYF,TGTGCCAGTAGTATGGGTTTCCCAGATACGCAGTATTTT
NA,TRBJ2-1,NA,TRBV5-1,CASSFDYLDEQFF,TGCGCCAGCAGCTTCGACTACCTCGATGAGCAGTTCTTC
NA,TRBJ1-5,NA,TRBV2,CASSVLRGVGSNQPQHF,TGTGCCAGCAGTGTATTACGGGGGGTCGGCAGCAATCAGCCCCAGCATTTT
NA,TRBJ1-6,NA,TRBV27,CASSPTRGSGTPLHF,TGTGCCAGCAGTCCCACCAGGGGCTCAGGGACACCCCTCCACTTT
NA,TRBJ2-7,NA,TRBV28,CASSTPGGEYEQYF,TGTGCCAGCAGTACCCCTGGGGGAGAGTACGAGCAGTACTTC
NA,TRBJ2-7,NA,TRBV7-9,CASSLASNRPRNHEQYF,TGTGCCAGCAGCTTAGCAAGCAATCGGCCCCGGAACCACGAGCAGTACTTC
NA,TRBJ1-1,NA,TRBV28,CASGIHGHLRMNTEAFF,TGTGCCAGCGGGATCCATGGGCACCTTCGCATGAACACTGAAGCTTTCTTT
TRBD1,TRBJ1-4,NA,TRBV5-1,CASSAQGGLNEKLFF,TGCGCCAGCAGCGCACAGGGGGGTCTTAATGAAAAACTGTTTTTT
NA,TRBJ2-4,NA,TRBV30,CAGTLGAKNIQYF,TGTGCCGGAACGTTGGGAGCCAAAAACATTCAGTACTTC